This paragraph reports one T cell receptor beta chain. Its antigen is not identified. The data derive from a study of Ad26.COV2.S vaccination and SARS-CoV-2 variants. Study in general: Donor got 5x10^10 or 1x10^11 viral particles of Ad26.COV2.S.

This sample's treatment: about 20 received Ad26.COV2.S at low or high dose, single or two shots; several received placebo; per-sample allocation not given. After the first vaccine or placebo injection, samples were drawn on day 63. The vaccine antigen was prefusion-stabilized Wuhan SARS-CoV-2 spike. Generated by immunoSEQ multiplex PCR, the TCRdb table keeps only in-frame clones and is missing some. This sample has roughly 300,000 clones; 88% occur once, and the top ten carry 6.4%. Per the germline V gene, CDR1 is LGHDT and CDR2 is YNNKEL (reference sequence). CDR3 length equals 15 residues. Trimming removed 0 bases at V and 5 bases at J, with 13 bases between. Overall study results and limits: Relative to placebo recipients, vaccine recipients exhibited elevated spike-specific TCR breadth.

Here the sequenced sample was peripheral blood, taken in a trial of Ad26.COV2.S vaccine versus placebo. The V call is TRBV3-1 (or the pseudogene TRBV3-2), the J call TRBJ1-2, with a possible D match to TRBD1 (5 bases). The TCR comes from a person aged 18-65 years who received the Ad26.COV2.S COVID-19 vaccine or a placebo. The CDR3 DNA follows: TGTGCCAGCAGCCAAGAAGTCGGGGGAATTTATGGCTACACCTTC. Its protein product is CASSQEVGGIYGYTF.